Following are 9 T cell receptor beta chains from one sample sequenced in a study of post-analysis software for immune sequencing data. Whole-study results and caveats: Patients showed TRBV5-6, TRBV5-1 and TRBV20-1 among a handful of TRBV segments more frequent than in controls.

Their antigens are not known. cDNA libraries for TCR beta contained unique molecular identifiers. A single record per CDR3 protein comes from TCRdb applying MiXCR to the PCR reads. The sample lists 750,000 to 900,000 distinct CDR3 sequences, 40% to 55% occurring once. What was sequenced was blood. Receptor source: a girl aged 5-17 years with multiple sclerosis.

V is TRBV7-8 and J is TRBJ2-5, with D perhaps assigned TRBD1 or TRBD2 (5 bases each). This CDR3 region has 15 residues. Germline CDR1 and CDR2: SGHVS and FQNEAQ. V dropped 2 bases and J dropped 5 bases, with 15 bases sitting between them. In nucleotides, the CDR3 is TGTGCCAGCAGCTTATACGGGACCCCTGAGGAGACCCAGTACTTC. Amino acids: CASSLYGTPEETQYF. Supplemented by reference TRBV7-8 and TRBJ2-5, the full variable domain reads GAGVSQSPRYKVAKRGQDVALRCDPISGHVSLFWYQQALGQGPEFLTYFQNEAQLDKSGLPSDRFFAERPEGSVSTLKIQRTQQEDSAVYLCASSLYGTPEETQYFGPGTRLLVL.

The V gene is TRBV18, the J gene TRBJ1-4; D remains ambiguous. Per germline, CDR1 KGHSH and CDR2 LQKENI. This CDR3 comprises 13 residues. Trimming shortened V by 1 base and J by 11 bases, and 11 bases separated the two germline ends. Here the CDR3 reads CASSPLKATKLFF. The CDR3 DNA reads as TGTGCCAGCTCACCACTTAAGGCGACTAAACTGTTTTTT.

The chain recombines TRBV7-9 with TRBJ2-4; tentatively, D is TRBD1 or TRBD2 (5 bases each). TRBJ2-7 explains the end of the DNA better; the J call may be wrong. Per germline, CDR1 SEHNR and CDR2 FQNEAQ (reference sequence). This CDR3 comprises 20 residues. CDR3 loop: CASSYRDLKFAPTYEYEQYF. The CDR3 DNA follows: TGTGCCAGCAGCTACCGGGACCTAAAATTTGCCCCTACATACGAATACGAGCAGTACTTC.

This clonotype was counted a single time. The chain has TRBV30 and TRBJ1-1; a weak D match, TRBD1 (5 bases). The CDR3 loop spans 13 amino acids. Germline V gene lookup returns CDR1 GTSNPN and CDR2 SVGIG (reference sequence). Trimming shortened V by 2 bases and J by 6 bases, and 13 bases separated the two germline ends. The CDR3 region has the DNA TGTGCCTGGAGTATGACAGCAAGCGCTGAAGCTTTCTTT. It encodes CAWSMTASAEAFF.

The chain couples TRBV28 to TRBJ1-4; no clear D gene. V lost 3 bases and J 3 bases, leaving 17 bases between the germline ends. The CDR3 covers 17 residues. Germline CDR1 reads MDHEN; CDR2 reads SYDVKM. The CDR3, as DNA: TGTGCCAGCAGTTTGTTCGTAGGAACCGGAGCTAATGAAAAACTGTTTTTT. Amino acid sequence: CASSLFVGTGANEKLFF.

The rearrangement uses TRBV9 and TRBJ2-5; D uncertain. The CDR3 is made up of 11 amino acids. Germline V gives CDR1 SGDLS, CDR2 YYNGEE. Between the trimmed V and J ends, which lost 0 bases and 6 bases, there was a span of 3 bases. In DNA form, the CDR3 reads TGTGCCAGCAGCGTAGGACAGACCCAGTACTTC. This translates into CASSVGQTQYF.

This clonotype was picked up a small number of times. The genes are TRBV12-3 or TRBV12-4 and TRBJ2-5; 9 bases match TRBD1. The CDR3 covers 15 residues. Trimming took 5 bases from V and 3 from J; bases not matched to a gene: 7. The CDR3, as DNA: TGTGCCAGCAGTCTCGGGACAGGGATTGAAGAGACCCAGTACTTC. This translates into CASSLGTGIEETQYF.

This clonotype was recorded a few times. The chain uses TRBV12-3 or TRBV12-4 and TRBJ2-5; no firm D call. Near its end, the DNA agrees better with TRBJ2-7, so the J call may be wrong. The CDR3 loop spans 13 amino acids. Here the CDR3 DNA reads TGTGCCAGCAGTTTTGGGCTGAACTACGAGCAGTACTTC. This sequence encodes CASSFGLNYEQYF.

The genes are TRBV29-1 and TRBJ1-1; D perhaps matches TRBD1 (5 bases). Germline-derived CDR1 and CDR2 are SQVTM and ANQGSEA. Trimming cost V 3 bases and J 4 bases, with 12 bases left between them. This CDR3 has 13 amino acids. CDR3 protein: CSVEGRGGTEAFF. CDR3 nucleotide sequence: TGCAGCGTTGAGGGGCGGGGGGGCACTGAAGCTTTCTTT.